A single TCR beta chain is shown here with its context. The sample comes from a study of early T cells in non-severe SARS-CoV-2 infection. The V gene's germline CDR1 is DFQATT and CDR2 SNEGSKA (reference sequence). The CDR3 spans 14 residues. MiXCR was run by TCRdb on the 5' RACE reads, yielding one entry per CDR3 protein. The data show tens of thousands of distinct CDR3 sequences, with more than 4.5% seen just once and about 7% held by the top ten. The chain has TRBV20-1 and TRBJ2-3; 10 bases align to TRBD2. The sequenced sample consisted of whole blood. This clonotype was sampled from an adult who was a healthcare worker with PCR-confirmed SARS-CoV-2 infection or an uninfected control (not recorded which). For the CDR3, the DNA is TGCAGCCACGCCAGCGGGAGGGTGGCCGATACGCAGTATTTT. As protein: CSHASGRVADTQYF.